The 22 T cell receptor beta chains reported below all come from one sample, sequenced in a study of cytomegalovirus exposure and HLA in healthy donors (dated by TCRdb to about 2017). The receptor library was made with the immunoSEQ multiplex PCR assay. A mixture of 60 forward primers for TCR Vbeta segments and 13 reverse primers for TCR Jbeta segments was used in the multiplex PCR. TCRdb provides this immuneACCESS table in a form limited to in-frame rearrangements. Some clones are lacking; in checked studies, under half of them reflect an unresolved V gene, and why the rest are absent is not known. For this sample there are around 100,000 clones; around two thirds appear just once. The ten largest clones take up 3% to 4% of the sample. Sequenced material: PBMCs. The receptors were sampled from a woman aged 50 to 60 in good health and CMV-seronegative.

The V call is TRBV2, the J call TRBJ1-6; 9 bases map to TRBD1. Losses at the gene ends were 4 bases for V and 11 bases for J; bases not matched to a gene: 9. CDR1 SNHLY and CDR2 FYNNEI come from the germline V gene. This CDR3 comprises 15 residues. The CDR3 DNA follows: TGTGCCAGCAGTGTAAGGGACAGGGATACGGCACCCCTCCACTTT. This translates into CASSVRDRDTAPLHF.

This chain uses TRBV5-1 with TRBJ2-1, with 10 bases matching TRBD2. The CDR3 has 15 amino acids. The V segment lost 4 bases and the J segment 2 bases; nucleotides outside the gene matches: 3. The germline CDR1 and CDR2 sequences are SGHRS and YFSETQ. CDR3 loop: CASSPSGGTYNEQFF. CDR3 sequence (DNA): TGCGCCAGCAGCCCTAGCGGGGGAACCTACAATGAGCAGTTCTTC.

The J gene is TRBJ2-1, the V gene TRBV14, with TRBD2 identical over 8 bases. V was clipped by 1 base and J by 16 bases; unmatched bases: 15. Germline assignment: CDR1 SGHDN and CDR2 FVKESK. The CDR3 extends over 15 amino acids. CDR3 nucleotide sequence: TGTGCCAGCAGCCAAGTCCGGGAGGGCCTTTACTCACAATTCTTC. Translation: CASSQVREGLYSQFF.

The chain links TRBV11-2 to TRBJ2-7; the D gene is possibly TRBD2 (6 bases). V lost 0 bases and J 3 bases, leaving 15 bases between the germline ends. Per germline, CDR1 SGHAT and CDR2 FQNNGV. The CDR3 contains 16 residues. The CDR3 sequence is CASSLDLEGTSYEQYF. The CDR3 bases are TGTGCCAGCAGCTTAGATTTGGAGGGGACGAGCTACGAGCAGTACTTC.

The J gene is TRBJ2-7, the V gene TRBV6-1; the D gene is possibly TRBD2 (6 bases). The V end was cut by 7 bases, the J end by 3 bases, with 10 bases between. This CDR3 has 12 amino acids. The germline CDR1 and CDR2 sequences are MNHNS and SASEGT. The CDR3 loop is CASTRDFYEQYF. CDR3 bases: TGTGCCAGCACTAGGGACTTCTACGAGCAGTACTTC.

This chain uses TRBV7-9 with TRBJ1-5, with TRBD1 identical over 10 bases. From germline, CDR1 is SEHNR and CDR2 FQNEAQ (reference sequence). Trimming at V came to 11 bases and at J to 4 bases, leaving 11 bases not matched to a gene. This CDR3 comprises 15 residues. The CDR3 here is CAGRSGTGDNQPQHF. Here the CDR3 DNA reads TGTGCCGGACGTTCCGGGACAGGGGATAATCAGCCCCAGCATTTT.

The chain employs TRBV28 and TRBJ2-2; weak D call: TRBD2 (6 bases). The CDR3 is 19 amino acids. Germline V gives CDR1 MDHEN, CDR2 SYDVKM. Trimming left V 8 bases short and J 4 bases short, with 29 bases between. The CDR3: CASYRGSFSGQRGTGELFF. The CDR3 DNA reads TGTGCCAGCTATAGAGGATCGTTTAGCGGCCAACGGGGCACCGGGGAGCTGTTTTTT.

The chain couples TRBV5-1 to TRBJ2-1; the D gene is possibly TRBD2 (6 bases). V lost 5 bases, J lost 8 bases, and 20 bases lay in between. Germline CDR1 is SGHRS and CDR2 is YFSETQ. This CDR3 has 15 residues. The CDR3 loop is CASSSRDSSIDEQFF. CDR3 coding DNA: TGCGCCAGCAGTTCCCGGGACTCGAGCATCGATGAGCAGTTCTTC. Looking up the rest from reference TRBV5-1 and TRBJ2-1 gives the full variable domain: KAGVTQTPRYLIKTRGQQVTLSCSPISGHRSVSWYQQTPGQGLQFLFEYFSETQRNKGNFPGRFSGRQFSNSRSEMNVSTLELGDSALYLCASSSRDSSIDEQFFGPGTRLTVL.

J is TRBJ2-1 and V is TRBV5-4; 12 bases align to TRBD2. The CDR3 is 15 residues long. Germline-derived CDR1 and CDR2 are SGHNT and YYREEE (reference sequence). Germline trimming cut 4 bases from V and 6 bases from J; bases unmatched to any gene: 5. DNA for the CDR3: TGTGCCAGCAGCACAGGGACTAGCGGGCGCAATGAGCAGTTCTTC. It specifies CASSTGTSGRNEQFF. Based on the CDR3 plus reference TRBV5-4 and TRBJ2-1, the full variable domain is ETGVTQSPTHLIKTRGQQVTLRCSSQSGHNTVSWYQQALGQGPQFIFQYYREEENGRGNFPPRFSGLQFPNYSSELNVNALELDDSALYLCASSTGTSGRNEQFFGPGTRLTVL.

The rearrangement links TRBV10-3 to TRBJ2-1; 11 positions match TRBD2. V was pared by 5 bases and J by 4 bases, with 4 bases of the junction left unmatched. Per germline, CDR1 ENHRY and CDR2 SYGVKD. The CDR3 has 15 amino acids. Here the CDR3 DNA reads TGTGCCATCAGTTCGGGGACTAGCGGTTACAATGAGCAGTTCTTC. Translation gives CAISSGTSGYNEQFF.

The chain recombines TRBV27 with TRBJ1-1; a possible D gene is TRBD1 (6 bases). The V end lost 1 base, the J end lost 4 bases, and 10 bases lay between the germline ends. Germline-derived CDR1 and CDR2 are MNHEY and SMNVEV (reference sequence). There are 14 residues in the CDR3. CDR3 loop: CASSLLGARTEAFF. The CDR3 DNA sequence: TGTGCCAGCAGTTTATTGGGGGCTCGCACTGAAGCTTTCTTT.

J is TRBJ2-6 and V is TRBV28; D is uncertain. V dropped 8 bases and J dropped 0 bases, with 11 bases sitting between them. From germline, CDR1 is MDHEN and CDR2 SYDVKM. This CDR3 is built from 15 residues. CDR3 in amino acids: CASGQIYSGANVLTF. The CDR3, as DNA: TGTGCCAGCGGTCAGATTTACTCTGGGGCCAACGTCCTGACTTTC.

The chain recombines TRBV5-1 with TRBJ2-7, with 7 nucleotides matching TRBD2. Per the germline V gene, CDR1 is SGHRS and CDR2 is YFSETQ. The CDR3 totals 14 residues. The ends lost 4 bases at V and 6 bases at J; junction bases unmatched: 10. CDR3 sequence reads: CASSGGVVSAEQYF. The DNA of the CDR3 is TGCGCCAGCAGCGGGGGGGTTGTCTCGGCCGAGCAGTACTTC.

This chain uses TRBV5-1 with TRBJ1-6; D ambiguous. CDR1 SGHRS and CDR2 YFSETQ come from the germline V gene. Trimming took off 5 bases at V and 0 bases at J, with 15 bases between the two ends. The CDR3 has 17 amino acids. Here the CDR3 reads CASRITRSNSYNSPLHF. Written as DNA, the CDR3 is TGCGCCAGCAGGATAACTCGTTCGAACTCCTATAATTCACCCCTCCACTTT.

V usage is TRBV4-3 and J usage is TRBJ2-4; tentatively, D is TRBD2 (6 bases). V was clipped by 0 bases and J by 8 bases, with 14 bases between them. The CDR3 loop spans 15 amino acids. Germline-derived CDR1 and CDR2 are LGHNA and YSLEER. The CDR3 DNA reads as TGCGCCAGCAGCCAAGATCACCCAGGGACTGACATTCAGTACTTC. This gives the protein CASSQDHPGTDIQYF.

The rearrangement uses TRBV5-1 and TRBJ2-2, with D maybe TRBD2 (5 bases). Trimming stripped 4 bases from V and 6 bases from J, with 16 bases between. Germline V CDR1 and CDR2: SGHRS, YFSETQ. The CDR3 spans 15 residues. The CDR3 nucleotides are TGCGCCAGCAGCCGAGACGGCGGGCCACCCGGGGAGCTGTTTTTT. It translates to CASSRDGGPPGELFF.

The V call is TRBV5-6, the J call TRBJ2-7; perhaps TRBD2 as D (5 bases). In germline, CDR1 is SGHDT, CDR2 YYEEEE. The V gene lost 4 bases and the J gene lost 0 bases, with 17 bases spanning the gap. The CDR3 runs 16 residues. This CDR3 reads CASSPGWDTSSYEQYF. The CDR3 coding sequence is TGTGCCAGCAGCCCGGGGTGGGATACGAGCTCCTACGAGCAGTACTTC.

This clone was seen a handful of times. The chain recombines TRBV5-6 with TRBJ1-1; D is unclear. Trimming took off 0 bases at V and 11 bases at J, with 14 bases between the two ends. The CDR3 loop spans 13 amino acids. In germline, CDR1 is SGHDT, CDR2 YYEEEE. This chain's CDR3 is CASSLGLPRGAFF. As DNA, the CDR3 is TGTGCCAGCAGCTTGGGATTGCCCCGCGGGGCTTTCTTT.

Concerning this clone itself: Sequence at one end of the junction differs from germline and may be a read error. The rearrangement links TRBV7-9 to TRBJ2-1, with 7 bases aligning to TRBD1. The CDR3 totals 15 residues. CDR1 and CDR2 (germline): SEHNR, FQNEAQ (reference sequence). The CDR3 DNA reads as TGTGCCAGCAGCCACGGACAGGACTCCCACAATGAGCAGTTCTTC. Encoded protein: CASSHGQDSHNEQFF.

This chain links TRBV6-5 with TRBJ1-3; TRBD1 matches 7 bases. V lost 0 bases, J lost 2 bases, and 4 bases stayed unmatched. CDR1 and CDR2 from the germline V gene are MNHEY and SVGAGI. The CDR3 has 16 amino acids. The CDR3 loop reads CASSYSIQGAGNTIYF. CDR3 DNA: TGTGCCAGCAGTTACTCGATCCAGGGGGCTGGAAACACCATATATTTT.

This clone was seen just once. V is TRBV4-2 and J is TRBJ2-7; 11 positions match TRBD1. The CDR3 is 15 amino acids. The V gene's germline CDR1 is LGHNA and CDR2 YNFKEQ. V dropped 4 bases and J dropped 3; count of bases not matched to a gene: 5. The CDR3 spells CASSPSGQGGYEQYF. The CDR3 DNA sequence: TGTGCCAGCAGCCCATCGGGACAGGGGGGCTACGAGCAGTACTTC.

The table lists this clone with a few counts. The V call is TRBV29-1, the J call TRBJ1-1, with no clear D. In germline, CDR1 is SQVTM, CDR2 ANQGSEA. The CDR3 consists of 13 residues. Trimming took off 3 bases at V and 0 bases at J, with 8 bases between the two ends. The CDR3 loop reads CSVDRRLNTEAFF. CDR3 nucleotide sequence: TGCAGCGTTGACAGGCGTTTGAACACTGAAGCTTTCTTT.